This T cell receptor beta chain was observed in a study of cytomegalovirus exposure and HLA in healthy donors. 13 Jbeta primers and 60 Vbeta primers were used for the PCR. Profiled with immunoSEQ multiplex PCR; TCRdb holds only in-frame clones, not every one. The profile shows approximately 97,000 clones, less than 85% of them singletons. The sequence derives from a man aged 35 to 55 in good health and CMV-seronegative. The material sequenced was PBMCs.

DNA for the CDR3: TGCAGCGTTTCGGCGGGGGAGGATCAGCCCCAGCATTTT. Protein: CSVSAGEDQPQHF. The chain is built from TRBV29-1 and TRBJ1-5; the D gene is possibly TRBD1 (5 bases). This CDR3 is 13 amino acids long. Between the trimmed V and J ends, which lost 5 bases and 5 bases, there was a span of 13 bases. Germline lookup yields CDR1 SQVTM and CDR2 ANQGSEA.